This TCR beta chain was sequenced for a study of blood T cell repertoires in COVID-19. About the research overall: Samples came from the United States, Italy and Spain, spanning acute and convalescent COVID-19. In each case, the material was cDNA or gDNA derived from T cells, B-cell-depleted T cells, or PBMCs.

The CDR3 length is 15 residues. CDR1 and CDR2 from the germline V gene are SGHDT and YYEEEE. V shed 0 bases and J 7 bases; nucleotides not matched to a gene: 3. How the authors handled the data: Researchers report that nucleated cell counts were estimated from reference gene primer amplification. The method was immunoSEQ multiplex PCR; TCRdb's version includes in-frame clones alone and lacks a portion of them. The V and J calls and clone size were taken over from that table, and D and trimming were inferred from the DNA. The top ten hold 4% to 5% of the sample, which has approximately 260,000 clones, 89% seen once. This clone was detected once.

This chain connects TRBV5-6 to TRBJ2-1; 11 bases line up with TRBD2. Specimen: peripheral blood. This sequence originates from a woman between 40 and 50 years old who had recovered from COVID-19. The CDR3 nucleotides are TGTGCCAGCAGCTTGGAGACTAGCGGGAATAATGAGCAGTTCTTC. This sequence encodes CASSLETSGNNEQFF.